This TCR beta chain was captured by sequencing in a study of blood T cell repertoires in COVID-19. The CDR3 has 13 residues. Germline trimming cut 7 bases from V and 7 bases from J; bases unmatched to any gene: 6. Germline CDR1 and CDR2: KGHSH and LQKENI. Self-reported history from a screening survey and questionnaire set each donor's cohort. This clone appeared once. Here immunoSEQ multiplex PCR was the method, and the copy in TCRdb shows in-frame clones only, minus some. The sample contains 220,000 or so clones, about 83% of which appear only once. The rearrangement joins TRBV18 to TRBJ2-7; TRBD1 aligns across 11 bases. The sequence derives from a woman between 35 and 50 years old who had recovered from COVID-19. Sequencing input: PBMCs or T cells enriched from blood (not recorded which). The CDR3 is CASCPGQGEEQYF. In DNA, the CDR3 is TGTGCCAGCTGCCCGGGACAGGGGGAAGAGCAGTACTTC. The variable domain in full, completed from reference TRBV18 and TRBJ2-7, reads NAGVMQNPRHLVRRRGQEARLRCSPMKGHSHVYWYRQLPEEGLKFMVYLQKENIIDESGMPKERFSAEFPKEGPSILRIQQVVRGDSAAYFCASCPGQGEEQYFGPGTRLTVT.